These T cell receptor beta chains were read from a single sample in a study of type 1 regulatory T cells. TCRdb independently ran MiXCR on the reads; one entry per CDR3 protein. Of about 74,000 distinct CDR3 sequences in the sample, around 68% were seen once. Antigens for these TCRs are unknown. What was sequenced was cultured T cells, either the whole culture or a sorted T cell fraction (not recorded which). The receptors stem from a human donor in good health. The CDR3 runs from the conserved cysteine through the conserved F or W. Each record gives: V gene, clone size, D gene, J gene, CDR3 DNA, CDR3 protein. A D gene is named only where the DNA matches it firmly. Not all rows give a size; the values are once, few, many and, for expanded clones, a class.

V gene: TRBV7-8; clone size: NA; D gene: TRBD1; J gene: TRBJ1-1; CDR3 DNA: TGTGCCAGCAGATTAGCTCTCCGACAGGGGGCCACCACTGAAGCTTTCTTT; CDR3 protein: CASRLALRQGATTEAFF
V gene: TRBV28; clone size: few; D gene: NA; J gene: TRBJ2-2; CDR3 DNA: TGTGCCAGCAGTTTGTATTCTGACGGGGAGCTGTTTTTT; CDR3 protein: CASSLYSDGELFF
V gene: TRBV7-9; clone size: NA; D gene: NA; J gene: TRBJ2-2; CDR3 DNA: TGTGCCAGCAGCTTAGCGACCTTCCGGGAGCCCACCGGGGAGCTGTTTTTT; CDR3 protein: CASSLATFREPTGELFF
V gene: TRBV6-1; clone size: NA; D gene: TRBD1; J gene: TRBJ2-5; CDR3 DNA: TGTGCCAGCAGTAGGGGGCTACGTGAGACCCAGTACTTC; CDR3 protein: CASSRGLRETQYF
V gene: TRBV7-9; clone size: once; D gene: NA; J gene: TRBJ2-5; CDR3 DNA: TGTGCCAGCAGCCCTGACAGGGCGGGGGAGACCCAGTACTTC; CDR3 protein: CASSPDRAGETQYF
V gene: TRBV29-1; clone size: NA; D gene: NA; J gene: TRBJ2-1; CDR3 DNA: TGCAGCGTTGAAAAGCTCAGCTCCTACAATGAGCAGTTCTTC; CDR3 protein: CSVEKLSSYNEQFF
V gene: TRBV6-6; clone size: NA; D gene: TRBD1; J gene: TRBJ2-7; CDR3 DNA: TGTGCCAGCAGTCTGCCCGGACAGGGCATCTACGAGCAGTACTTC; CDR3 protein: CASSLPGQGIYEQYF
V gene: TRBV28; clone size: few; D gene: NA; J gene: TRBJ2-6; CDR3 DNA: TGTGCCAGCAGTGCCCCGGGACGGTTCTCTGGGGCCAACGTCCTGACTTTC; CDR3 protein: CASSAPGRFSGANVLTF
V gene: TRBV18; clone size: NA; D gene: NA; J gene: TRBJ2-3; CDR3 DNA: TGTGCCAGCTCACCAGGGGAGTATACGCAGTATTTT; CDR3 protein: CASSPGEYTQYF
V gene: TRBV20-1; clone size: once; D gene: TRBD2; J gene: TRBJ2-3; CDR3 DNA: TGCAGTGCACTACTAGCGCCCCAGGCAGATACGCAGTATTTT; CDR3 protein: CSALLAPQADTQYF
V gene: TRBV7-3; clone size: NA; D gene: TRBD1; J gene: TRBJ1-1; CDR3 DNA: TGTGCCAGCAGCTTAACCGGGACAGCGGGGACTGAAGCTTTCTTT; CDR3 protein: CASSLTGTAGTEAFF
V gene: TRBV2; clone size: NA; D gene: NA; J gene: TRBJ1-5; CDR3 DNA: TGTGCCAGCATGGGGGAAATGGGCGTTCAGCCCCAGCATTTT; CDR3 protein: CASMGEMGVQPQHF
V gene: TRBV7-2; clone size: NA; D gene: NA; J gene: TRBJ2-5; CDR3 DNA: TGTGCCAGCAGCCAGTCGGGCAGTCAAGAGACCCAGTACTTC; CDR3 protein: CASSQSGSQETQYF
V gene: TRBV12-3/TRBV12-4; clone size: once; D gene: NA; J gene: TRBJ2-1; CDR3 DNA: TGTGCCAGCAGTCAAAGCCGCGGGGAGAGCTCCTACAATGAGCAGTTCTTC; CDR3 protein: CASSQSRGESSYNEQFF
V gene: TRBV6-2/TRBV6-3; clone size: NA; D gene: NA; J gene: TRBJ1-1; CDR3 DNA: TGTGCCAGCAGGCGGTTAAGATACGACACTGAAGCTTTCTTT; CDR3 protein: CASRRLRYDTEAFF
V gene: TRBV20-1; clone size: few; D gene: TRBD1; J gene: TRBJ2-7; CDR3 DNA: TGCAGTGCCCCCGGGACAGGGGCCCACGAGCAGTACTTC; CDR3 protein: CSAPGTGAHEQYF
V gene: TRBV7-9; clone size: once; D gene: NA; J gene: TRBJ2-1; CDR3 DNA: TGTGCCAGCAGCTTCGTGGCGGGTAGCTCCTACAATGAGCAGTTCTTC; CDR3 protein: CASSFVAGSSYNEQFF
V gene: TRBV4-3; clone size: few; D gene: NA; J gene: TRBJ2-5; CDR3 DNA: TGCGCCAGCAGCCAGAGGGGAGCGACGGAGACCCAGTACTTC; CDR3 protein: CASSQRGATETQYF
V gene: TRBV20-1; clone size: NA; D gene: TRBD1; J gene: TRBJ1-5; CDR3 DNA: TGCAGTGCTAGGTACGGGACAGGGAAGGGTCAGCCCCAGCATTTT; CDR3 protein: CSARYGTGKGQPQHF
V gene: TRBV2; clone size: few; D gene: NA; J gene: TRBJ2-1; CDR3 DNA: TGTGCCAGCAGAATGACGCACGGCGGGAATGAGCAGTTCTTC; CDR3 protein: CASRMTHGGNEQFF
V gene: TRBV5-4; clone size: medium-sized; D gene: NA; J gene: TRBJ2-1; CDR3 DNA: TGTGCCAGCAGCCCTAAAACAGGGTCCGGGTCCTACAATGAGCAGTTCTTC; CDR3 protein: CASSPKTGSGSYNEQFF
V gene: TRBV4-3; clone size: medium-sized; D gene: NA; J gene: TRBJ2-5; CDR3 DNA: TGCGCCAGCAGCCAAGGAGTGAGGGAGACCCAGTACTTC; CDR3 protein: CASSQGVRETQYF
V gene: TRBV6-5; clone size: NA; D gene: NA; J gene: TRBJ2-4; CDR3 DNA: TGTGCCAGCAGTTACTCTTTTAGGGGGTCCAAAAACATTCAGTACTTC; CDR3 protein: CASSYSFRGSKNIQYF
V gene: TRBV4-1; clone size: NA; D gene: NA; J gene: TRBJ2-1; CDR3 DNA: TGCGCCAGCAGCCAAGTTGCTCTGCGTGAGCAGTTCTTC; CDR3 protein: CASSQVALREQFF
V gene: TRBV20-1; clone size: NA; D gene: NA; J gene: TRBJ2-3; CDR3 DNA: TGCAGTGCTCCCACCTCTCTTGGGGCAAATACGCAGTATTTT; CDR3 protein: CSAPTSLGANTQYF
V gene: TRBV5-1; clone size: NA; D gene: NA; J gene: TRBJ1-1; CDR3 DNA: TGCGCCAGCAGATTGGGGACGGGAAACACTGAAGCTTTCTTT; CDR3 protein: CASRLGTGNTEAFF
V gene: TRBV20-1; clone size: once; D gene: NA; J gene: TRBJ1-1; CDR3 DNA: TGCAGTGCTGACAACGGGATTCAGAACACTGAAGCTTTCTTT; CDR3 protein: CSADNGIQNTEAFF
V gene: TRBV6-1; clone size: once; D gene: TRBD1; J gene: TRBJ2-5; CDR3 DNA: TGTGCCAGCAGTGAAAGCAGGGGGCGAGAGACCCAGTACTTC; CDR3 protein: CASSESRGRETQYF
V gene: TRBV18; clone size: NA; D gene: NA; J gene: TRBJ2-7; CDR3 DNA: TGTGCCAGCTCACCACTGGAGGGGGGCGACGAGCAGTACTTC; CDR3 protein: CASSPLEGGDEQYF
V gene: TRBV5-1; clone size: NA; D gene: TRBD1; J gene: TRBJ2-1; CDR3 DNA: TGCGCCAGCAGCTTGGTACAGGGGGCGGGTAATGAGCAGTTCTTC; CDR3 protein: CASSLVQGAGNEQFF
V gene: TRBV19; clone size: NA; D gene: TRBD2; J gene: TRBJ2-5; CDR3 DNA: TGTGCCAGTGCAATAGCGGGAGTTGGAGAGACCCAGTACTTC; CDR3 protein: CASAIAGVGETQYF
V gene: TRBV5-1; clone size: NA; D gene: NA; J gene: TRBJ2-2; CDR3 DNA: TGCGCCAGCAGCTTGGAGTTAAGGGGAATCGGAAACACCGGGGAGCTGTTTTTT; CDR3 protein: CASSLELRGIGNTGELFF
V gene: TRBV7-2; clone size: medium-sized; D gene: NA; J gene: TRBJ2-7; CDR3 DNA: TGTGCCAGCAGCCATGGGACTTCCGAGCAGTACTTC; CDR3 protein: CASSHGTSEQYF
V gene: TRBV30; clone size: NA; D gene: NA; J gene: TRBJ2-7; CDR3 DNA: TGTGCCTGGAGCGTCGGGGGAACCTACGAGCAGTACTTC; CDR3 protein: CAWSVGGTYEQYF
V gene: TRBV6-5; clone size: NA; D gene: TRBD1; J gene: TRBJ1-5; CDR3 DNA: TGTGCCAGCAGTAACCAGGGGACAGGGGGCGTAACACAGCCCCAGCATTTT; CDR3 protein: CASSNQGTGGVTQPQHF
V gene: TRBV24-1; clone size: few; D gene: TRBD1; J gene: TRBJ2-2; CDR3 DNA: TGTGCCACCAGTGATGCGGGACAGGGGGCGTCCGGGGAGCTGTTTTTT; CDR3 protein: CATSDAGQGASGELFF
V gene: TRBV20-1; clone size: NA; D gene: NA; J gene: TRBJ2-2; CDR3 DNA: TGCAGTGCTAGAGATCGCCGGGAATGGCCCGGGGAGCTGTTTTTT; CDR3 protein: CSARDRREWPGELFF
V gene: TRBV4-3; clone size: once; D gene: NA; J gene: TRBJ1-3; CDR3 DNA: TGCGCCAGTACCCAGACTGGAAACACCATATATTTT; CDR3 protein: CASTQTGNTIYF
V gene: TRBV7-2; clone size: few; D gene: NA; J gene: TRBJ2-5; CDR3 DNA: TGTGCCAGCAGCTTAGGGTTAAATCGAAGCCCCCAAGAGACCCAGTACTTC; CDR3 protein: CASSLGLNRSPQETQYF
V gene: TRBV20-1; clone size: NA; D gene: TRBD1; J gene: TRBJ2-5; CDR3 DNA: TGCAGTGGCACGACAGGGACCCAAGAGACCCAGTACTTC; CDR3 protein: CSGTTGTQETQYF
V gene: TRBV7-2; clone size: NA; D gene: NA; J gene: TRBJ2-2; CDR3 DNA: TGTGCCAGCAGCTTAGTAGCTACGAACACCGGGGAGCTGTTTTTT; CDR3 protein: CASSLVATNTGELFF
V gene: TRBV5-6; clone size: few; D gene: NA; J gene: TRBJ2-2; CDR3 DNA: TGTGCCAGCACCCGGACCGGGCCCACCGGGGAGCTGTTTTTT; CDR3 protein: CASTRTGPTGELFF
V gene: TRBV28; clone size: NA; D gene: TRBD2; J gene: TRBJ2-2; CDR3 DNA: TGTGCTACGTCGGGCGGGAGTTATTCCGGGGAGCTGTTTTTT; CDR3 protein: CATSGGSYSGELFF
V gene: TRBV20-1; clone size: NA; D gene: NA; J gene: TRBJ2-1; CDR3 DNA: TGCAGTGCTAGAAGGGCCAGAAGCTCCTACAATGAGCAGTTCTTC; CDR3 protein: CSARRARSSYNEQFF
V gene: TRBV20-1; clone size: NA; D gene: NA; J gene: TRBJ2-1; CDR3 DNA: TGCAGTGCATGGTCAGGGGTTGACAATGAGCAGTTCTTC; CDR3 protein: CSAWSGVDNEQFF
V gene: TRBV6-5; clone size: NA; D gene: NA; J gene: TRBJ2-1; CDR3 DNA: TGTGCCAGCGCGTCACGGGCAGGAACTTCAAGCTCCTACAATGAGCAGTTCTTC; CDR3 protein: CASASRAGTSSSYNEQFF
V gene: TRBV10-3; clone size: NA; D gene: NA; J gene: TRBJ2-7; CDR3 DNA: TGTGCCATCAGTGTTCGGAGGACGGCGGCGTACGAGCAGTACTTC; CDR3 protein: CAISVRRTAAYEQYF
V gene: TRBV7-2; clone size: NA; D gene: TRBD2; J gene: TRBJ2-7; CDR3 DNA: TGTGCCAGCAGCCGAATGACTAGCGGGAGGCTATACTACGAGCAGTACTTC; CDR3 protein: CASSRMTSGRLYYEQYF
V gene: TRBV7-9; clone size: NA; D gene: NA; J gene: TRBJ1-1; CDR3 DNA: TGTGCCAGCAGCCGTACGGTAAGGGGTCTTGAAGCTTTCTTT; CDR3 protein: CASSRTVRGLEAFF
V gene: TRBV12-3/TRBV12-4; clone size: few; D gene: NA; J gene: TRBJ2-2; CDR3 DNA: TGTGCCAGCAGGCCCGGGGAGTTTGGGGAGCTGTTTTTT; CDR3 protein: CASRPGEFGELFF
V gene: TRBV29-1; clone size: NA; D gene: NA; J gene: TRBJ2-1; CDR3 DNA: TGCAGCGTCGACACAACAGTGCAAAATGAGCAGTTCTTC; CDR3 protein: CSVDTTVQNEQFF
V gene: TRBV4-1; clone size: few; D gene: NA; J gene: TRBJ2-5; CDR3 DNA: TGCGCCAGCAGCCACCCCAACGGGTGGGAGACCCAGTACTTC; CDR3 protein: CASSHPNGWETQYF
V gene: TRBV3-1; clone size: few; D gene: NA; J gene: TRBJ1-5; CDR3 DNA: TGTGCCAGCAGCCAAAATCAGGGCCCCAATCAGCCCCAGCATTTT; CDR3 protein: CASSQNQGPNQPQHF